This T cell receptor (beta chain) was sequenced in a study of blood T cell repertoires in COVID-19. Study information: From T cells, B-cell-depleted T cells, or PBMCs came the material, which was cDNA or gDNA.

Per the original data handling: The assay estimated nucleated cells by amplifying reference gene primers. The data were produced by immunoSEQ multiplex PCR, yet TCRdb's version contains in-frame clones alone and is incomplete. V and J calls and clone size follow that table, whereas D and trimming were derived from the DNA. In the table there are 110,000 to 150,000 clones, approximately 84% of which are singletons. This CDR3 is built from 13 residues. Germline CDR1 SNHLY, CDR2 FYNNEI. The trim removed 7 bases at V and 5 bases at J, leaving 3 bases unmatched. This clone was seen a handful of times. The chain employs TRBV2 and TRBJ2-1; 9 nucleotides line up with TRBD2. The specimen sequenced was peripheral blood. The origin of this receptor is a woman aged 60-75 years with acute or convalescent COVID-19. In DNA, the CDR3 is TGTGCCAGCAACCTAGCGGGAAACAATGAGCAGTTCTTC. It codes for CASNLAGNNEQFF. Complete variable domain (other parts from reference TRBV2 and TRBJ2-1): EPEVTQTPSHQVTQMGQEVILRCVPISNHLYFYWYRQILGQKVEFLVSFYNNEISEKSEIFDDQFSVERPDGSNFTLKIRSTKLEDSAMYFCASNLAGNNEQFFGPGTRLTVL.